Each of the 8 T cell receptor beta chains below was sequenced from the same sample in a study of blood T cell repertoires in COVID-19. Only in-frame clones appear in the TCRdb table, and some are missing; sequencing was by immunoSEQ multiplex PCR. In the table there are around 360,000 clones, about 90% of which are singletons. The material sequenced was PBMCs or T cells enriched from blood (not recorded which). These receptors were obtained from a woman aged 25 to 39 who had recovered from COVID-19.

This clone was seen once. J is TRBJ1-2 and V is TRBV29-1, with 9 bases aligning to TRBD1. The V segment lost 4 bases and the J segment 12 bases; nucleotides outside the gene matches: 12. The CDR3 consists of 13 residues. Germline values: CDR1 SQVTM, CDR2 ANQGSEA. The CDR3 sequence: CSVGTPGQGIHTF. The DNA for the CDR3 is TGCAGCGTTGGTACACCGGGACAGGGTATCCACACCTTC.

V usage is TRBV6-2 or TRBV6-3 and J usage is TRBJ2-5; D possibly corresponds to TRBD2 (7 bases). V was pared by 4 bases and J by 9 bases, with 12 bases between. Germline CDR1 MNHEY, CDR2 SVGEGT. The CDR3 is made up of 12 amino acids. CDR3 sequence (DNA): TGTGCCAGCAGTTGGGGGGGCCGGGCCCAGTACTTC. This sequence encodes CASSWGGRAQYF.

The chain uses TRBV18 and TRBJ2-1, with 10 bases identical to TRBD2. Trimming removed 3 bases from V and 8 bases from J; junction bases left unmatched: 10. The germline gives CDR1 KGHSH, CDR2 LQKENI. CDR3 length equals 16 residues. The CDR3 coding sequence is TGTGCCAGCTCACCGGGACCTAGCGGGAGAGGGTATGAGCAGTTCTTC. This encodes CASSPGPSGRGYEQFF.

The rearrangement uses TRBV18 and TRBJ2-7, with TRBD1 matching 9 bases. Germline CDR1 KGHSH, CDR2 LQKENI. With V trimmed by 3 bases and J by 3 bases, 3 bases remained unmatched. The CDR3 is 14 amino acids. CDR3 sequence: CASSPGTGIYEQYF. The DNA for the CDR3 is TGTGCCAGCTCACCCGGGACAGGGATCTACGAGCAGTACTTC.

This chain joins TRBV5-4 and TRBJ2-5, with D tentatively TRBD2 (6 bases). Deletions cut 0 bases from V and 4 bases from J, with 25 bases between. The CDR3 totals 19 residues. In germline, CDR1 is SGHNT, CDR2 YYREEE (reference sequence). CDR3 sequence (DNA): TGTGCCAGCAGCTTGGTTGGGCAGGCTAGCGCACCTCCGGGAGAGACCCAGTACTTC. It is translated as CASSLVGQASAPPGETQYF.

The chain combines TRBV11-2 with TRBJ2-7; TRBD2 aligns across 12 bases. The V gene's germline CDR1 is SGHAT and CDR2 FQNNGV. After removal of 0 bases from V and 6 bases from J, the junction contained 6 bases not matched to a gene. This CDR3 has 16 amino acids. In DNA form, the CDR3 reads TGTGCCAGCAGCTTAGAGTGGTCGGGACTAGCGGGCGAGCAGTACTTC. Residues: CASSLEWSGLAGEQYF. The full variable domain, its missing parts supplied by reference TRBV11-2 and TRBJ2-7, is EAGVAQSPRYKIIEKRQSVAFWCNPISGHATLYWYQQILGQGPKLLIQFQNNGVVDDSQLPKDRFSAERLKGVDSTLKIQPAKLEDSAVYLCASSLEWSGLAGEQYFGPGTRLTVT.

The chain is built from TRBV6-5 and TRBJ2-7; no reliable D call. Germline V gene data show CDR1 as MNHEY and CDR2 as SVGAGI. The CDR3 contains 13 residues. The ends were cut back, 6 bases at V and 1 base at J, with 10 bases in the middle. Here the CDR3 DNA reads TGTGCCAGCAGCCGCGACACGTCCTACGAGCAGTACTTC. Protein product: CASSRDTSYEQYF.

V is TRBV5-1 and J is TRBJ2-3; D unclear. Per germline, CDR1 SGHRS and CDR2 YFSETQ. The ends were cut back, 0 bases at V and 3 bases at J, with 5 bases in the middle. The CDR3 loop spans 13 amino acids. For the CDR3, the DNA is TGCGCCAGCAGCTTGGCCGTTACAGATACGCAGTATTTT. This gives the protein CASSLAVTDTQYF. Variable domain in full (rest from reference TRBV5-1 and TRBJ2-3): KAGVTQTPRYLIKTRGQQVTLSCSPISGHRSVSWYQQTPGQGLQFLFEYFSETQRNKGNFPGRFSGRQFSNSRSEMNVSTLELGDSALYLCASSLAVTDTQYFGPGTRLTVL.